The sample holds a few counts of the clone carrying this T cell receptor (beta chain). Germline V lookup: CDR1 MNHNY, CDR2 SVGAGI (reference sequence). The CDR3 is made up of 14 amino acids. V lost 7 bases, J lost 2 bases, and 12 bases lay in between. These data are taken from a study of beta chain features in type 1 diabetes. What was sequenced were expressed TCRB transcripts, since all of the isolated RNA had been reverse transcribed. The table came from immunoSEQ multiplex PCR; TCRdb's copy has only in-frame clones and leaves some out. The sample holds hundreds of thousands of clones; 15% to 20% are singletons and the top ten take around 0.02%.

V usage is TRBV6-6 and J usage is TRBJ1-5; the D is unclear. Sequencing used naive CD4+ T cells from blood. The clonotype was recovered from a woman between 18 and 30 years old in good health. The DNA for the CDR3 is TGTGCCAGCATAAAGGGATTCGGCAATCAGCCCCAGCATTTT. This encodes CASIKGFGNQPQHF.